This is a list of T cell receptor beta chains from one sample in a study of T cell responses to AZD1222 COVID-19 vaccine. Using immunoSEQ multiplex PCR, the repertoire was profiled, and TCRdb retains in-frame clones only, with some absent. This table has 150,000 or so clones, approximately 91% appearing once. Sequenced here: peripheral blood, sampled 28 days after the second AZD1222 dose. The source of these receptors is an adult who received the AZD1222 COVID-19 vaccine. Each CDR3 is given with its conserved first and last residue. Each record gives: D gene, V gene, J gene, clone size, CDR3 DNA, CDR3 protein. D genes are given only for firm matches. A clone size is listed for some rows: how often the clone was seen (once, few, many), or a class if it is expanded.

d_gene: TRBD1
v_gene: TRBV5-1
j_gene: TRBJ1-6
abundance: -
CDR3nt: TGCGCCAGCAGCCCACCGGGACAGGTTCGTTCACCCCTCCACTTT
CDR3aa: CASSPPGQVRSPLHF

d_gene: TRBD2
v_gene: TRBV10-2
j_gene: TRBJ2-1
abundance: once
CDR3nt: TGCGCCAGCAGTGTTAGTAGCGGGAGGTGGCGGCCAGACGGCAATGAGCAGTTCTTC
CDR3aa: CASSVSSGRWRPDGNEQFF

d_gene: TRBD2
v_gene: TRBV6-2/TRBV6-3
j_gene: TRBJ2-1
abundance: -
CDR3nt: TGTGCCAGCAGTCGCCTGGGTGCGGGAGGCGGAAATGAGCAGTTCTTC
CDR3aa: CASSRLGAGGGNEQFF

d_gene: -
v_gene: TRBV12-3/TRBV12-4
j_gene: TRBJ1-1
abundance: -
CDR3nt: TGTGCCAGCAGCATTCTTGACACTGAAGCTTTCTTT
CDR3aa: CASSILDTEAFF

d_gene: TRBD2
v_gene: TRBV6-1
j_gene: TRBJ2-3
abundance: once
CDR3nt: TGTGCCAGCAGTGAAGCCCAAGGGGGCACAAGCGGGAGGGCCAAAGATACGCAGTATTTT
CDR3aa: CASSEAQGGTSGRAKDTQYF

d_gene: -
v_gene: TRBV6-4
j_gene: TRBJ1-2
abundance: -
CDR3nt: TGTGCCAGCAGTGACGGGGCAGGGACGTGTGGCTACACCTTC
CDR3aa: CASSDGAGTCGYTF

d_gene: -
v_gene: TRBV9
j_gene: TRBJ1-1
abundance: -
CDR3nt: TGTGCCAGCAGCGTAGGGGGCTCCCGGGACACTGAAGCTTTCTTT
CDR3aa: CASSVGGSRDTEAFF

d_gene: TRBD2
v_gene: TRBV7-2
j_gene: TRBJ2-7
abundance: -
CDR3nt: TGTGCCAGCAGTTATACATTAGCGGGGGCCTCCTACGAGCAGTACTTC
CDR3aa: CASSYTLAGASYEQYF

d_gene: -
v_gene: TRBV19
j_gene: TRBJ1-3
abundance: -
CDR3nt: TGTGCCAGTAGTATAGATACTGTCTCTGGAAACACCATATATTTT
CDR3aa: CASSIDTVSGNTIYF

d_gene: -
v_gene: TRBV5-1
j_gene: TRBJ1-2
abundance: -
CDR3nt: TGCGCCAGCAGCCCAGCTTCGGAAGGGGGCTATGGCTACACCTTC
CDR3aa: CASSPASEGGYGYTF

d_gene: TRBD2
v_gene: TRBV14
j_gene: TRBJ2-5
abundance: -
CDR3nt: TGTGCCAGCAGCCAAGTGCCTAGCGGGGTCCAAGAGACCCAGTACTTC
CDR3aa: CASSQVPSGVQETQYF

d_gene: -
v_gene: TRBV10-3
j_gene: TRBJ1-1
abundance: -
CDR3nt: TGTGCCATCAGTTATGCCTTGGGACCGGCTGAAGCTTTCTTT
CDR3aa: CAISYALGPAEAFF

d_gene: -
v_gene: TRBV19
j_gene: TRBJ1-1
abundance: -
CDR3nt: TGTGCCAGTAGTAGGGGCCCGCTACTTGAAGCTTTCTTT
CDR3aa: CASSRGPLLEAFF

d_gene: -
v_gene: TRBV2
j_gene: TRBJ1-1
abundance: -
CDR3nt: TGTGCCAGCAGTGTAGGGGGGTACACTGAAGCTTTCTTT
CDR3aa: CASSVGGYTEAFF